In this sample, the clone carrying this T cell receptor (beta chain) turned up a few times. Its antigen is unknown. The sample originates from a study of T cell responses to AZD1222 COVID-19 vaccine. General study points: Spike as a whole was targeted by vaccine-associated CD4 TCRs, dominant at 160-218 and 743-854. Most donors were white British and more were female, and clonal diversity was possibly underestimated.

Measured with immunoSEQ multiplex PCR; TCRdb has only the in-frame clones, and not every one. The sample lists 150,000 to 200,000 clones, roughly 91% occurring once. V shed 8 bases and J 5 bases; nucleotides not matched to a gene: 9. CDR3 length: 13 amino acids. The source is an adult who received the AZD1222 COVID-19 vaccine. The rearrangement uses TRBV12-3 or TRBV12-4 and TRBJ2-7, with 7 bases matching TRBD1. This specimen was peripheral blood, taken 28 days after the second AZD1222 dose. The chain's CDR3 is CASGERGLDEQYF. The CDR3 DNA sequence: TGTGCCAGCGGGGAGAGGGGGCTCGACGAGCAGTACTTC.